Listed below are T cell receptor beta chains from one sample, sequenced in a study of T cells in Graves' hyperthyroidism and ophthalmopathy. TCRdb reprocessed the multiplex PCR reads with MiXCR, giving one entry per CDR3 protein. The table lists around 250,000 distinct CDR3 sequences, roughly 15% of them singletons. The sequencing input was blood. The receptor source for this set is a woman in her 40s with Graves' hyperthyroidism that later progressed to Graves' ophthalmopathy. The CDR3 runs from the conserved cysteine through the conserved F or W. The D gene is left open where the match is weak. Where a row states a size, it is once, few, many or the class of an expanded clone; other rows omit it.

d_call: .; j_call: TRBJ1-2; clone_size: many; v_call: TRBV28; cdr3_nt: TGTGCCAGCAGTTTTCCCGCTTCATATGGCTACACCTTC; cdr3_aa: CASSFPASYGYTF
d_call: .; j_call: TRBJ2-4; clone_size: many; v_call: TRBV18; cdr3_nt: TGTGCCAGCTCACCATCGGAGGGGGCGCGATGGTCCATTCAGTACTTC; cdr3_aa: CASSPSEGARWSIQYF
d_call: .; j_call: TRBJ2-3; clone_size: many; v_call: TRBV5-1; cdr3_nt: TGCGCCAGCAGCTTGGTGGGTCCCTTCGGGACAGATACGCAGTATTTT; cdr3_aa: CASSLVGPFGTDTQYF
d_call: .; j_call: TRBJ2-3; clone_size: .; v_call: TRBV6-1; cdr3_nt: TGTGCCAGCAGCCACTCCTACACAGATACGCAGTATTTT; cdr3_aa: CASSHSYTDTQYF
d_call: TRBD2; j_call: TRBJ2-1; clone_size: many; v_call: TRBV2; cdr3_nt: TGTGCCAGCAGTGGAGGGGGACTAGCGGTCAATGAGCAGTTCTTC; cdr3_aa: CASSGGGLAVNEQFF
d_call: .; j_call: TRBJ2-7; clone_size: few; v_call: TRBV12-3/TRBV12-4; cdr3_nt: TGTGCCAGCAGTTTCCTCGGCCTAGCGTCCTACGAGCAGTACTTC; cdr3_aa: CASSFLGLASYEQYF
d_call: TRBD2; j_call: TRBJ2-3; clone_size: many; v_call: TRBV30; cdr3_nt: TGTGCCTGGAGTGTCGCGGGGAGGGTTGCAGATACGCAGTATTTT; cdr3_aa: CAWSVAGRVADTQYF
d_call: .; j_call: TRBJ2-2; clone_size: many; v_call: TRBV11-2; cdr3_nt: TGTGCCAGCAGCATTAGACAGGTGAACACCGGGGAGCTGTTTTTT; cdr3_aa: CASSIRQVNTGELFF
d_call: .; j_call: TRBJ2-7; clone_size: .; v_call: TRBV5-6; cdr3_nt: TGTGCCAGCAGCTTTTCTTCGGAGCCCTACGAGCAGTACTTC; cdr3_aa: CASSFSSEPYEQYF
d_call: TRBD1; j_call: TRBJ1-1; clone_size: many; v_call: TRBV19; cdr3_nt: TGTGCCAGTAGTACCCCTGGCAGGGGGGTGAACACTGAAGCTTTCTTT; cdr3_aa: CASSTPGRGVNTEAFF
d_call: .; j_call: TRBJ2-1; clone_size: few; v_call: TRBV25-1; cdr3_nt: TGTGCCAGCAGTGAAGAAATCCAGGGGAGGAGAACCTACAATGAGCAGTTCTTC; cdr3_aa: CASSEEIQGRRTYNEQFF
d_call: .; j_call: TRBJ1-1; clone_size: many; v_call: TRBV28; cdr3_nt: TGTGCCAGCAGTTTTCGGGGTAATACTGAAGCTTTCTTT; cdr3_aa: CASSFRGNTEAFF
d_call: .; j_call: TRBJ1-5; clone_size: .; v_call: TRBV24-1; cdr3_nt: TGTGCCACCAGTTCCTCTAGCAATCAGCCCCAGCATTTT; cdr3_aa: CATSSSSNQPQHF
d_call: .; j_call: TRBJ2-2; clone_size: few; v_call: TRBV2; cdr3_nt: TGTGCCAGCAGTGATGAAGAGACCGGGGAGCTGTTTTTT; cdr3_aa: CASSDEETGELFF
d_call: .; j_call: TRBJ2-7; clone_size: many; v_call: TRBV5-1; cdr3_nt: TGCGCCAGCAGCTGGGGACAAGGGCAATCCTACGAGCAGTACTTC; cdr3_aa: CASSWGQGQSYEQYF
d_call: .; j_call: TRBJ1-5; clone_size: many; v_call: TRBV7-9; cdr3_nt: TGTGCCAGCAGCGCCGGGGACACCAGCAATCAGCCCCAGCATTTT; cdr3_aa: CASSAGDTSNQPQHF
d_call: .; j_call: TRBJ1-1; clone_size: many; v_call: TRBV18; cdr3_nt: TGTGCCAGCTCACCAGACCAGAACACTGAAGCTTTCTTT; cdr3_aa: CASSPDQNTEAFF
d_call: TRBD1; j_call: TRBJ1-2; clone_size: .; v_call: TRBV11-2; cdr3_nt: TGTGCCAGCAGTGAGACAGGGGGCATCTATGGCTACACCTTC; cdr3_aa: CASSETGGIYGYTF
d_call: TRBD1; j_call: TRBJ1-1; clone_size: many; v_call: TRBV3-1; cdr3_nt: TGTGCCAGCAGTCACACAGGGGTAGGGGGCACTGAAGCTTTCTTT; cdr3_aa: CASSHTGVGGTEAFF
d_call: .; j_call: TRBJ1-6; clone_size: many; v_call: TRBV7-9; cdr3_nt: TGTGCCAGCAGCGCGATTCAAGGTGCCCTCCACTTT; cdr3_aa: CASSAIQGALHF
d_call: .; j_call: TRBJ2-7; clone_size: many; v_call: TRBV19; cdr3_nt: TGTGCCACCGGTGACGAGACCCCCCCCTACGAGCAGTACTTC; cdr3_aa: CATGDETPPYEQYF
d_call: TRBD1; j_call: TRBJ2-1; clone_size: .; v_call: TRBV24-1; cdr3_nt: TGTGCCACCAGTGCCACCGGGACAGGGCCCTACAATGAGCAGTTCTTC; cdr3_aa: CATSATGTGPYNEQFF
d_call: .; j_call: TRBJ1-3; clone_size: many; v_call: TRBV6-5; cdr3_nt: TGTGCCAGCAGTTACTCACGGGAGACGCGAAACACCATATATTTT; cdr3_aa: CASSYSRETRNTIYF
d_call: .; j_call: TRBJ2-5; clone_size: once; v_call: TRBV2; cdr3_nt: TGTGCCAGCAGTGAAGACAGCTTCGCGGAGACCCAGTACTTC; cdr3_aa: CASSEDSFAETQYF
d_call: .; j_call: TRBJ2-2; clone_size: many; v_call: TRBV12-3/TRBV12-4; cdr3_nt: TGTGCCAGCAGTTTGGGGCGGGCGGGGAGACTGTTTTTT; cdr3_aa: CASSLGRAGRLFF
d_call: TRBD2; j_call: TRBJ2-7; clone_size: many; v_call: TRBV13; cdr3_nt: TGTGCCAGCAGCTCAAGACCGAAAACTAGCGGGAGTTCTCCCGAGCAGTACTTC; cdr3_aa: CASSSRPKTSGSSPEQYF
d_call: .; j_call: TRBJ2-7; clone_size: many; v_call: TRBV28; cdr3_nt: TGTGCCAGCAGTTTATGGGGTGGGTCCGGCTCCTACGAGCAGTACTTC; cdr3_aa: CASSLWGGSGSYEQYF
d_call: TRBD1; j_call: TRBJ2-7; clone_size: many; v_call: TRBV11-2; cdr3_nt: TGTGCCAGCAGCAATCCGGGACAGGGTCTCTACGAGCAGTACTTC; cdr3_aa: CASSNPGQGLYEQYF
d_call: .; j_call: TRBJ1-5; clone_size: many; v_call: TRBV19; cdr3_nt: TGTGCCAGTAGTATATTTGGGGAGGCCAATCAGCCCCAGCATTTT; cdr3_aa: CASSIFGEANQPQHF
d_call: .; j_call: TRBJ2-1; clone_size: many; v_call: TRBV3-1; cdr3_nt: TGTGCCAGCAGCCATGTGGGAGAGGTTGATGAGCAGTTCTTC; cdr3_aa: CASSHVGEVDEQFF
d_call: .; j_call: TRBJ1-2; clone_size: .; v_call: TRBV28; cdr3_nt: TGTGCCAGCAGTTTTCCCGGAGTCTATGGCTACACCTTC; cdr3_aa: CASSFPGVYGYTF
d_call: TRBD1; j_call: TRBJ1-5; clone_size: many; v_call: TRBV12-3/TRBV12-4; cdr3_nt: TGTGCCAGCAGTCCCAGGACAGGGAGGGGCGCAAAACAGCCCCAGCATTTT; cdr3_aa: CASSPRTGRGAKQPQHF
d_call: TRBD1; j_call: TRBJ1-5; clone_size: many; v_call: TRBV5-6; cdr3_nt: TGTGCCAGCAGCTTTAGCACAGGGGTTCAGCCCCAGCATTTT; cdr3_aa: CASSFSTGVQPQHF
d_call: TRBD1; j_call: TRBJ1-6; clone_size: many; v_call: TRBV6-5; cdr3_nt: TGTGCCAGCAGTTACGGGACAGGGTCCTATAATTCACCCCTCCACTTT; cdr3_aa: CASSYGTGSYNSPLHF
d_call: TRBD1; j_call: TRBJ1-4; clone_size: few; v_call: TRBV19; cdr3_nt: TGTGCCAGTAGTACTGGGGACAGGCGGAATGAAAAACTGTTTTTT; cdr3_aa: CASSTGDRRNEKLFF
d_call: TRBD1; j_call: TRBJ2-3; clone_size: few; v_call: TRBV14; cdr3_nt: TGTGCCAGCAGCCAAAGACAGGGGCTTTTCTCGCATGATATGCAGTATTTT; cdr3_aa: CASSQRQGLFSHDMQYF
d_call: TRBD1; j_call: TRBJ2-7; clone_size: .; v_call: TRBV15; cdr3_nt: TGTGCCACCAGCCTCGGACAGGGCGACTACGAGCAGTACTTC; cdr3_aa: CATSLGQGDYEQYF
d_call: TRBD1; j_call: TRBJ2-6; clone_size: many; v_call: TRBV11-2; cdr3_nt: TGTGCCAGCAGCTTGACAGGGTCTGGGGCCAACGTCCTGACTTTC; cdr3_aa: CASSLTGSGANVLTF
d_call: TRBD2; j_call: TRBJ2-1; clone_size: few; v_call: TRBV20-1; cdr3_nt: TGCAGTGCTAGAGGCCCTGGACTAGCGGGCTACAATGAGCAGTTCTTC; cdr3_aa: CSARGPGLAGYNEQFF
d_call: .; j_call: TRBJ2-7; clone_size: many; v_call: TRBV27; cdr3_nt: TGTGCCAGCAGTTCCCCGGGAGTGTTTGACGAGCAGTACTTC; cdr3_aa: CASSSPGVFDEQYF
d_call: .; j_call: TRBJ1-3; clone_size: .; v_call: TRBV19; cdr3_nt: TGTGCCAGTAGTACGTTCGGGGCTAGCTCGTGGACGCCTGGGGGAAACACCATATATTTT; cdr3_aa: CASSTFGASSWTPGGNTIYF
d_call: .; j_call: TRBJ2-7; clone_size: many; v_call: TRBV15; cdr3_nt: TGTGCCACCAGCAGAGATTTCACCCAGCAGTACTTC; cdr3_aa: CATSRDFTQQYF
d_call: .; j_call: TRBJ1-3; clone_size: many; v_call: TRBV5-1; cdr3_nt: TGTGCCAGCAGTCCCTCTGGAAACACCATATATTTT; cdr3_aa: CASSPSGNTIYF
d_call: TRBD2; j_call: TRBJ2-1; clone_size: few; v_call: TRBV27; cdr3_nt: TGTGCCAGCAGGAAGACTAGCGGGAGTCATAGTGAGCAGTTCTTC; cdr3_aa: CASRKTSGSHSEQFF
d_call: TRBD1; j_call: TRBJ1-2; clone_size: .; v_call: TRBV18; cdr3_nt: TGTGCCAGCTCACCATCGGGACAGGGGAGCGGCTACACCTTC; cdr3_aa: CASSPSGQGSGYTF